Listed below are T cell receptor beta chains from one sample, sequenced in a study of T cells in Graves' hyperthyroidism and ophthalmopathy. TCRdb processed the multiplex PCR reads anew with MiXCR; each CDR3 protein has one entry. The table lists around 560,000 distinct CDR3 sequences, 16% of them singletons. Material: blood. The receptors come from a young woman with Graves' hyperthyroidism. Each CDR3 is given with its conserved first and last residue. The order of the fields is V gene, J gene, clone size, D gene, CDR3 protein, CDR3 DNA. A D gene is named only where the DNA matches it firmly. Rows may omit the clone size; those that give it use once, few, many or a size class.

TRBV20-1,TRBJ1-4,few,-,CSARGGEKLFF,TGCAGTGCTAGAGGTGGGGAAAAACTGTTTTTT
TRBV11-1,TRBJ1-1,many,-,CASSGGLEAFF,TGTGCCAGCAGCGGGGGGCTGGAAGCTTTCTTT
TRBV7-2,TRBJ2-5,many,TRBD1,CASSLVGTAQETQYF,TGTGCCAGCAGCTTAGTTGGGACAGCTCAAGAGACCCAGTACTTC
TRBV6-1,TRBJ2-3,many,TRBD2,CASRLAGGPDTQYF,TGTGCCAGCAGACTAGCGGGAGGGCCAGATACGCAGTATTTT
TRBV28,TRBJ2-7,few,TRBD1,CASSLGDRDQQYF,TGTGCCAGCAGTCTAGGGGACAGAGATCAGCAGTACTTC
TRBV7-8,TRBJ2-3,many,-,CASSLSPGPSQYF,TGTGCCAGCAGCTTATCCCCGGGACCCTCGCAGTATTTT
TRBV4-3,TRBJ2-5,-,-,CASSPTGLGETQYF,TGCGCCAGCAGCCCCACAGGGCTAGGGGAGACCCAGTACTTC
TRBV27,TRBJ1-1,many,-,CASSFMTNTEAFF,TGTGCCAGCAGTTTTATGACGAACACTGAAGCTTTCTTT
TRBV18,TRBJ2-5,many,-,CASSPSETQYF,TGTGCCAGCAGCCCCTCGGAGACCCAGTACTTC
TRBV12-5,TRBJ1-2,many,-,CASGLVLGGTLTNYGYTF,TGTGCTAGTGGTTTGGTACTAGGGGGAACCCTCACTAACTATGGCTACACCTTC
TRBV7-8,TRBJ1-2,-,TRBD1,CASSQGQGDYYGYTF,TGTGCCAGCAGCCAAGGACAGGGGGACTACTATGGCTACACCTTC
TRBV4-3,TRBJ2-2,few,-,CASSQVLAATGELFF,TGCGCCAGCAGCCAAGTTCTGGCCGCCACCGGGGAGCTGTTTTTT
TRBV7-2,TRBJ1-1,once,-,CASSLDPSHGTEAFF,TGTGCCAGCAGCTTAGATCCCTCTCATGGCACTGAAGCTTTCTTT
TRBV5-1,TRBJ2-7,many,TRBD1,CASRPGQSYYEQYF,TGCGCCAGCCGCCCGGGACAGTCCTACTACGAGCAGTACTTC
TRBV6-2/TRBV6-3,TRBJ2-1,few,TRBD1,CASRERQGHNEQFF,TGTGCCAGCAGAGAAAGACAGGGTCACAATGAGCAGTTCTTC
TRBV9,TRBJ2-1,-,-,CASSVEIRGEYNEQFF,TGTGCCAGCAGCGTAGAGATCAGGGGGGAGTACAATGAGCAGTTCTTC
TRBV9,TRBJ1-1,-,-,CASSVGGAPNTEAFF,TGTGCCAGCAGCGTAGGAGGTGCCCCGAACACTGAAGCTTTCTTT
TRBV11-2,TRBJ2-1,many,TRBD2,CASSPHSGGSYNEQFF,TGTGCCAGCAGCCCCCATAGCGGGGGGTCCTACAATGAGCAGTTCTTC
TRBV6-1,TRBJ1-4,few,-,CASSEEETLMKKLFF,TGTGCCAGCAGTGAAGAAGAGACGCTAATGAAAAAACTGTTTTTT
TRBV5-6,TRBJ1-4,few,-,CASSWSPTTNEKLFF,TGTGCCAGCAGCTGGAGCCCGACAACTAATGAAAAACTGTTTTTT
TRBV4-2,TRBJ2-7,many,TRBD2,CASRSRRGSSYEQYF,TGTGCCAGCAGGTCCCGGCGGGGGAGCTCCTACGAGCAGTACTTC
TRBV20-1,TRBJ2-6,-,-,CSASGARGANVLTF,TGCAGTGCTAGCGGGGCGCGGGGGGCCAACGTCCTGACTTTC
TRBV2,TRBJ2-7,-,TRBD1,CASRRQGPYEQYF,TGTGCCAGCAGGAGACAGGGGCCCTACGAGCAGTACTTC
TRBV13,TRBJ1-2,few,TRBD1,CASSFRPGGVYGYTF,TGTGCCAGCAGCTTTAGGCCAGGGGGGGTCTATGGCTACACCTTC
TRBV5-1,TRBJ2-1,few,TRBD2,CASSLVKTTGTSLNEQFF,TGCGCCAGCAGCTTGGTTAAAACTACCGGGACTAGCCTGAATGAGCAGTTCTTC
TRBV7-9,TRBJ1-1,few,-,CASSLDRGFRTEAFF,TGTGCCAGCAGCTTAGATCGCGGTTTTAGGACTGAAGCTTTCTTT
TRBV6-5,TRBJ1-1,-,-,CASSYYRVGEAFF,TGTGCCAGCAGTTACTACAGGGTGGGCGAAGCTTTCTTT
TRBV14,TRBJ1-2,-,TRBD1,CASSQRQGLVNYGYTF,TGTGCCAGCAGCCAACGACAGGGCCTTGTCAACTATGGCTACACCTTC